Listed here are 32 T cell receptor beta chains from one sample, sequenced in a study of blood T cell repertoires in COVID-19. Sequencing was performed with immunoSEQ multiplex PCR; in TCRdb, only in-frame clones are kept and a portion is missing. The sample gives approximately 180,000 clones, approximately 82% of which show up once; less than 5.5% is in the top ten. The sample comprised PBMCs or T cells enriched from blood (not recorded which). These receptors all come from a woman between 55 and 75 years old with acute COVID-19.

The chain employs TRBV7-2 and TRBJ1-1; 9 bases agree with TRBD1. The CDR3 length is 13 residues. Germline assignment: CDR1 SGHTA and CDR2 FQGNSA. Trimming cost V 5 bases and J 10 bases; bases outside gene matches: 8. This CDR3 is CASSTGQGRVAFF. The DNA for the CDR3 is TGTGCCAGCAGCACCGGACAGGGGAGGGTAGCTTTCTTT.

The V call is TRBV4-2, the J call TRBJ1-6; 7 bases agree with TRBD1. CDR3 size: 16 residues. The V segment lost 0 bases and the J segment 7 bases; nucleotides outside the gene matches: 6. Germline CDR1 LGHNA, CDR2 YNFKEQ. The CDR3 DNA is TGTGCCAGCAGCCAAGACTCAGGGGGTGGGAATTCACCCCTCCACTTT. Translation gives CASSQDSGGGNSPLHF.

On this clone itself: This same CDR3 is encoded by further DNA sequences in the sample. The chain employs TRBV4-3 and TRBJ2-4; D may be TRBD2 (6 bases). Germline assignment: CDR1 LGHNA and CDR2 YSLEER. With 1 base removed from V and 5 bases from J, the gap between germline ends came to 9 bases. The CDR3 sequence is 14 residues long. CDR3 region: CASSQGPGENIQYF. The DNA for the CDR3 is TGCGCCAGCAGCCAAGGGCCGGGAGAAAACATTCAGTACTTC.

This clone was seen repeatedly, ten times or more. The chain carries TRBV7-8 and TRBJ1-6; 8 nucleotides match TRBD1. With V trimmed by 6 bases and J by 9 bases, 7 bases remained unmatched. The CDR3 is 14 amino acids. The germline gives CDR1 SGHVS, CDR2 FQNEAQ. The CDR3 sequence is CASRTGAASSPLHF. The CDR3 coding sequence is TGTGCCAGCAGGACAGGGGCGGCAAGTTCACCCCTCCACTTT.

The rearrangement links TRBV12-3 or TRBV12-4 to TRBJ2-7; possibly TRBD2 for D (6 bases). Trimming pared 4 bases from V and 4 bases from J, leaving 8 bases between. The CDR3 totals 12 residues. The CDR3 DNA follows: TGTGCCAGCAGTTCCGGGGGTTACGAGCAGTACTTC. Its protein product is CASSSGGYEQYF.

In this sample, this clone turned up many times. At the DNA level, this CDR3 is encoded by other sequences in the same sample as well. This chain joins TRBV3-1 (or the pseudogene TRBV3-2) and TRBJ2-1, with 9 bases fitting TRBD1. V gave up 3 bases and J gave up 0 bases; unmatched junction bases: 0. CDR3 length equals 15 residues. Germline V gene lookup returns CDR1 LGHDT and CDR2 YNNKEL (reference sequence). The DNA for the CDR3 is TGTGCCAGCAGCCAGACAGGGGGCTCCTACAATGAGCAGTTCTTC. It is translated as CASSQTGGSYNEQFF.

The chain carries TRBV19 and TRBJ2-6; 7 bases map to TRBD1. The germline V gene has CDR1 LNHDA and CDR2 SQIVND (reference sequence). This CDR3 is 17 amino acids long. V shed 5 bases and J 0 bases; nucleotides not matched to a gene: 7. This chain's CDR3 is CASSGRGYSSGANVLTF. The CDR3 coding sequence is TGTGCCAGTAGTGGCAGGGGGTATAGCTCTGGGGCCAACGTCCTGACTTTC. Supplemented by reference TRBV19 and TRBJ2-6, the full variable domain reads DGGITQSPKYLFRKEGQNVTLSCEQNLNHDAMYWYRQDPGQGLRLIYYSQIVNDFQKGDIAEGYSVSREKKESFPLTVTSAQKNPTAFYLCASSGRGYSSGANVLTFGAGSRLTVL.

The genes are TRBV19 and TRBJ2-3; TRBD2 might be the D (5 bases). The ends were cut back, 8 bases at V and 5 bases at J, with 8 bases in the middle. Germline V lookup: CDR1 LNHDA, CDR2 SQIVND (reference sequence). The CDR3 is 11 residues long. CDR3 amino acids: CASRRGDTQYF. The CDR3 DNA reads as TGTGCCAGTCGTCGGGGAGATACGCAGTATTTT.

The CDR3 region has the DNA TGTGCCAGCAGCTTGGTCGGACAGGGCAGGGAAAAACTGTTTTTT. It codes for CASSLVGQGREKLFF. The chain is built from TRBV5-4 and TRBJ1-4, with TRBD1 matching 8 bases. Germline assignment: CDR1 SGHNT and CDR2 YYREEE (reference sequence). CDR3 size: 15 residues. Germline trimming cut 0 bases from V and 8 bases from J; bases unmatched to any gene: 6.

This clone was observed a few times. The chain links TRBV28 to TRBJ1-6; 8 bases are a match to TRBD1. This CDR3 spans 15 amino acids. Germline CDR1 reads MDHEN; CDR2 reads SYDVKM. With V trimmed by 3 bases and J by 7 bases, 5 bases remained unmatched. The CDR3 DNA follows: TGTGCCAGCAGTTTGTGGGGACAGGAGAATTCACCCCTCCACTTT. This translates into CASSLWGQENSPLHF.

The chain uses TRBV28 and TRBJ1-1, with TRBD1 matching over 8 bases. CDR1 and CDR2 (germline): MDHEN, SYDVKM. V was pared by 7 bases and J by 1 base, with 5 bases of the junction left unmatched. The CDR3 length is 14 residues. Written as DNA, the CDR3 is TGTGCCAGCAAAGTTGGACAGGGGAACACTGAAGCTTTCTTT. It yields the protein CASKVGQGNTEAFF.

The V call is TRBV19, the J call TRBJ1-2; maybe TRBD1 (6 bases). Germline V gene lookup returns CDR1 LNHDA and CDR2 SQIVND (reference sequence). Trimming cost V 3 bases and J 0 bases, with 8 bases left between them. The CDR3 runs to 14 residues. CDR3 protein: CASSMDSSNYGYTF. The DNA of the CDR3 is TGTGCCAGTAGTATGGACAGTTCTAACTATGGCTACACCTTC.

The J gene is TRBJ1-6, the V gene TRBV25-1; D gene ambiguous. Germline CDR1 is MGHDK and CDR2 is SYGVNS. The CDR3 length is 14 residues. V was pared by 6 bases and J by 8 bases, with 14 bases between. The CDR3 region has the DNA TGTGCCAGCAGCCCGGGGAGGAAAGATTCACCCCTCCACTTT. Its protein product is CASSPGRKDSPLHF.

This clone was detected only a few times. This chain joins TRBV4-3 and TRBJ1-4; 7 bases fit TRBD1. Germline trimming cut 3 bases from V and 8 bases from J; bases unmatched to any gene: 6. The V gene's germline CDR1 is LGHNA and CDR2 YSLEER. The CDR3 is 14 amino acids. The CDR3 coding sequence is TGCGCCAGCAGCCAGGGACAGACGCGAGAAAAACTGTTTTTT. Translating gives CASSQGQTREKLFF.

This rearrangement joins TRBV3-1 (or the pseudogene TRBV3-2) to TRBJ2-2, with D perhaps matching TRBD2 (8 bases). The CDR3 totals 21 residues. The V gene lost 4 bases and the J gene lost 1 base, with 28 bases spanning the gap. The germline V gene encodes CDR1 LGHDT and CDR2 YNNKEL (reference sequence). The CDR3: CASSPKNRGRGVRKNTGELFF. DNA for the CDR3: TGTGCCAGCAGCCCCAAGAATAGGGGGCGGGGGGTCAGAAAGAACACCGGGGAGCTGTTTTTT.

The chain has TRBV5-1 and TRBJ2-5; D gene ambiguous. Trimming cost V 0 bases and J 7 bases, with 4 bases left between them. Looked up from germline, CDR1 is SGHRS and CDR2 is YFSETQ. The CDR3 runs to 11 residues. CDR3 amino acids: CASSLGGTQYF. The CDR3 bases are TGCGCCAGCAGCTTGGGAGGGACCCAGTACTTC.

The rearrangement links TRBV4-1 to TRBJ1-5, with 7 bases matching TRBD1. The J segment lost 1 base and the V segment lost 2 bases, leaving 8 bases of the junction unmatched. This CDR3 spans 17 amino acids. CDR1 and CDR2 from the germline V gene are MGHRA and YSYEKL. The CDR3 DNA reads TGCGCCAGCAGCCAATATACAGGGGCGACGAGCAATCAGCCCCAGCATTTT. Translated, it gives CASSQYTGATSNQPQHF.

This chain connects TRBV5-1 to TRBJ2-5; possible D gene TRBD1, 6 bases. CDR3 size: 13 residues. V was trimmed by 3 bases and J by 2 bases, leaving 8 bases between them. Germline V gives CDR1 SGHRS, CDR2 YFSETQ. The CDR3 DNA is TGCGCCAGCAGCTCAGGACAGCAAGAGACCCAGTACTTC. Translation: CASSSGQQETQYF. The complete variable domain, with remaining parts taken from reference TRBV5-1 and TRBJ2-5, reads KAGVTQTPRYLIKTRGQQVTLSCSPISGHRSVSWYQQTPGQGLQFLFEYFSETQRNKGNFPGRFSGRQFSNSRSEMNVSTLELGDSALYLCASSSGQQETQYFGPGTRLLVL.

The chain is built from TRBV19 and TRBJ2-1; 8 positions agree with TRBD2. This CDR3 contains 17 residues. The germline V gene has CDR1 LNHDA and CDR2 SQIVND (reference sequence). V gave up 9 bases and J gave up 1 base; unmatched junction bases: 14. CDR3: CARPPPLAGYSYNEQFF. Written as DNA, the CDR3 is TGTGCCAGACCCCCTCCTTTAGCGGGATATTCCTACAATGAGCAGTTCTTC.

V is TRBV7-2 and J is TRBJ2-7; 7 nucleotides align to TRBD2. The V gene end was trimmed by 9 bases and the J gene end by 0 bases; junction bases not matched to a gene: 11. The V gene's germline CDR1 is SGHTA and CDR2 FQGNSA. The CDR3 is 15 amino acids. CDR3 sequence: CASSDRGESSYEQYF. CDR3 in DNA: TGTGCCAGTTCAGACCGGGGGGAGAGCTCCTACGAGCAGTACTTC.

Notes on this clone: At one end, the junction sequence differs from germline, possibly due to a read error. The chain combines TRBV19 with TRBJ1-2; D is undetermined. The CDR3 contains 11 residues. CDR1 LNHDA and CDR2 SQIVND come from the germline V gene (reference sequence). In nucleotides, the CDR3 is TGTGCCACCGGACTCCCCTTTGGCTGCACCTTC. The encoded protein is CATGLPFGCTF.

The chain has TRBV6-1 and TRBJ2-2; tentative D call: TRBD1 (6 bases). V lost 4 bases and J 7 bases, leaving 10 bases between the germline ends. This CDR3 is built from 13 residues. Looked up from germline, CDR1 is MNHNS and CDR2 is SASEGT. The CDR3 loop reads CASSGDIYGELFF. As DNA, the CDR3 is TGTGCCAGCAGTGGGGACATCTACGGGGAGCTGTTTTTT.

The chain combines TRBV6-5 with TRBJ2-7; TRBD1 matches 12 bases. The CDR3 sequence is 13 residues long. V gave up 7 bases and J gave up 5 bases; unmatched junction bases: 3. CDR1 MNHEY and CDR2 SVGAGI come from the germline V gene. Here the CDR3 reads CASKGTGGDEQYF. The CDR3 DNA reads TGTGCCAGCAAAGGGACAGGGGGCGACGAGCAGTACTTC.

The J gene is TRBJ1-5, the V gene TRBV7-2, with unresolved D. This CDR3 is built from 15 residues. From germline, CDR1 is SGHTA and CDR2 FQGNSA. The germline V and J ends were trimmed by 5 bases and 6 bases, with 17 bases remaining between them. The CDR3: CASSAGLPTSQPQHF. The DNA of the CDR3 is TGTGCCAGCAGCGCAGGACTCCCGACGAGTCAGCCCCAGCATTTT.

The chain joins TRBV4-1 to TRBJ2-2; D remains ambiguous. Trimming removed 3 bases from V and 4 bases from J, with 12 bases in between. The V gene's germline CDR1 is MGHRA and CDR2 YSYEKL. This CDR3 spans 15 amino acids. The CDR3 sequence: CASSHARLGTGELFF. The DNA of the CDR3 is TGCGCCAGCAGCCATGCCCGACTCGGCACCGGGGAGCTGTTTTTT.

This chain uses TRBV12-3 or TRBV12-4 with TRBJ2-5; no clear D gene. CDR3 length equals 13 residues. V shed 6 bases and J shed 3 bases, with 11 bases lying between them. CDR3 sequence reads: CASRRSAKETQYF. CDR3 DNA: TGTGCCAGCAGACGCAGCGCGAAAGAGACCCAGTACTTC.

This clone was counted ten times or more. This chain uses TRBV19 with TRBJ2-1; D not certain. V shed 5 bases and J shed 4 bases, with 9 bases lying between them. The CDR3 length is 13 residues. From germline, CDR1 is LNHDA and CDR2 SQIVND (reference sequence). CDR3 amino acids: CASSLGRYNEQFF. In nucleotides, the CDR3 is TGTGCCAGTAGTCTCGGTCGATACAATGAGCAGTTCTTC.

The chain links TRBV7-2 to TRBJ2-1; the match to TRBD2 covers 10 bases. CDR3 size: 17 residues. J gave up 1 base and V 3 bases, and 6 bases lay outside the gene matches. CDR1 and CDR2 from the germline V gene are SGHTA and FQGNSA. CDR3: CASSFPGAGGSYNEQFF. CDR3 nucleotide sequence: TGTGCCAGCAGCTTTCCTGGAGCGGGAGGGTCCTACAATGAGCAGTTCTTC.

The chain carries TRBV4-3 and TRBJ1-2, with a tentative D call TRBD1 (5 bases). The CDR3 runs 13 residues. Trimming took 0 bases from V and 8 from J, leaving 10 bases between them. From germline, CDR1 is LGHNA and CDR2 YSLEER. CDR3 sequence: CASSQDQRQGYTF. CDR3 nucleotide sequence: TGCGCCAGCAGCCAAGATCAAAGACAGGGCTACACCTTC.

This chain joins TRBV7-2 and TRBJ1-2; D is perhaps TRBD1 (5 bases). The CDR3 covers 13 residues. Germline V lookup: CDR1 SGHTA, CDR2 FQGNSA. V was clipped by 4 bases and J by 7 bases, with 13 bases between them. The CDR3 spells CASSSVGGGGYTF. CDR3 in DNA: TGTGCCAGCAGCTCAGTGGGGGGAGGTGGCTACACCTTC.

This rearrangement joins TRBV30 to TRBJ2-6; possible D gene TRBD1, 5 bases. This CDR3 contains 15 residues. Germline assignment: CDR1 GTSNPN and CDR2 SVGIG (reference sequence). Trimming took 3 bases from V and 0 from J, leaving 9 bases between them. CDR3 residues: CAWRQENSGANVLTF. As DNA, the CDR3 is TGTGCCTGGAGACAGGAGAACTCTGGGGCCAACGTCCTGACTTTC.

This clone has only a few counts. The chain links TRBV27 to TRBJ1-2; 7 positions agree with TRBD1. V dropped 6 bases and J dropped 0; count of bases not matched to a gene: 10. The CDR3 length is 16 residues. CDR1 is MNHEY, CDR2 SMNVEV, per germline (reference sequence). The CDR3 spells CASRSGQSPSNYGYTF. The CDR3 DNA is TGTGCCAGCAGATCGGGACAGAGCCCCTCTAACTATGGCTACACCTTC.